The 3 T cell receptor beta chains below all came from one sample that was sequenced in a study of shared clonotypes between healthy human individuals. Method: immunoSEQ multiplex PCR; TCRdb's copy keeps in-frame clones and lacks some. The data contain more than 550,000 clones, about 91% of them seen just once; the ten biggest clones take up roughly 22%. CD45RO negativity and positive selection for CCR7 defined naive CD8 cells, a population that excluded terminally differentiated effector memory CD45RA+ cells. Sequenced sample: naive CD8+ T cells sorted from blood. The receptors shown here come from a man aged 25 to 40 in good health.

J is TRBJ2-2 and V is TRBV27; 8 bases are a match to TRBD1. Per the germline V gene, CDR1 is MNHEY and CDR2 is SMNVEV (reference sequence). The length of the CDR3 is 15 residues. The junction had 10 bases not matched to a gene; V was cut back by 4 bases and J by 9 bases. The CDR3 sequence is CASSYGQGARRELFF. For the CDR3, the DNA is TGTGCCAGCAGTTACGGGCAGGGGGCCCGACGGGAGCTGTTTTTT.

The chain employs TRBV7-2 and TRBJ2-7; 7 bases are a match to TRBD1. The V segment lost 5 bases and the J segment 3 bases; nucleotides outside the gene matches: 7. Looked up from germline, CDR1 is SGHTA and CDR2 is FQGNSA. This CDR3 has 14 amino acids. The CDR3 sequence: CASSAGQEFYEQYF. For the CDR3, the DNA is TGTGCCAGCAGCGCAGGACAGGAGTTCTACGAGCAGTACTTC.

The V call is TRBV6-1, the J call TRBJ2-1; 11 bases line up with TRBD2. Germline-derived CDR1 and CDR2 are MNHNS and SASEGT. The CDR3 totals 15 residues. The V and J ends lost 7 bases and 10 bases, in that order; junction bases with no gene match: 12. The CDR3 loop is CASTAGLAGSREQFF. The CDR3, as DNA: TGTGCCAGCACCGCTGGACTAGCGGGCTCCAGGGAGCAGTTCTTC.